The 25 T cell receptor beta chains below come from one sample, sequenced in a study of T cell repertoires in cytomegalovirus infection. TCRdb reprocessed the reads via MiXCR and lists one record per CDR3 protein. The sample contains approximately 490,000 distinct CDR3 sequences, about 11% of which appear only once. Source material: PBMCs. These receptors all come from a human donor in good health (CMV status not recorded). Some clones in this sample may be carry-over from other donors' samples.

This clonotype was seen repeatedly, ten times or more. This sequence joins TRBV12-3 or TRBV12-4 and TRBJ2-3; D may be TRBD2 (5 bases). Trimming shortened V by 1 base and J by 4 bases, and 21 bases separated the two germline ends. The CDR3 loop spans 18 amino acids. CDR3 amino acids: CASSLEQSAGPWPDTQYF. The CDR3, as DNA: TGTGCCAGCAGTTTAGAGCAGTCGGCGGGCCCATGGCCAGATACGCAGTATTTT.

Relative to its sample, this clonotype is large. The CDR3 DNA is TGTGCCAGCAGCTCCGTCCTGAATGCCTACGAGCAGTACTTC. Its translation is CASSSVLNAYEQYF. The chain uses TRBV7-9 and TRBJ2-7, with no clear D. The CDR3 spans 14 residues. CDR1 SEHNR and CDR2 FQNEAQ come from the germline V gene (reference sequence). V was shortened by 4 bases and J by 2 bases, with 12 bases between the two germline ends.

This clonotype has at least ten counts. The chain uses TRBV11-2 and TRBJ2-1, with a tentative D call TRBD2 (7 bases). CDR1 is SGHAT and CDR2 is FQNNGV in the germline V gene. This CDR3 is 15 amino acids long. V shed 4 bases and J shed 8 bases, with 18 bases lying between them. CDR3 loop: CASSSLGGRLYEQFF. The CDR3 DNA sequence: TGTGCCAGCAGCTCCCTCGGGGGGCGCCTTTATGAGCAGTTCTTC. The full variable domain, in which reference TRBV11-2 and TRBJ2-1 provide the parts outside the CDR3, is EAGVAQSPRYKIIEKRQSVAFWCNPISGHATLYWYQQILGQGPKLLIQFQNNGVVDDSQLPKDRFSAERLKGVDSTLKIQPAKLEDSAVYLCASSSLGGRLYEQFFGPGTRLTVL.

This clonotype appeared many times. The chain recombines TRBV30 with TRBJ2-7, with D perhaps matching TRBD1 (8 bases). The CDR3 spans 14 residues. Trimming took off 2 bases at V and 6 bases at J, with 17 bases between the two ends. The germline V gene encodes CDR1 GTSNPN and CDR2 SVGIG (reference sequence). In DNA, the CDR3 is TGTGCCTGGAGTAGCGGGAATGGACAGGGCGAGCAGTACTTC. Encoded protein: CAWSSGNGQGEQYF.

In its sample, this clonotype was seen many times. The rearrangement uses TRBV7-2 and TRBJ2-1; either TRBD1 or TRBD2 may fit D (5 bases each). The V end lost 5 bases, the J end lost 4 bases, and 12 bases lay between the germline ends. The germline V gene has CDR1 SGHTA and CDR2 FQGNSA. CDR3 length equals 14 residues. CDR3 DNA: TGTGCCAGCAGCAGGGACCCCTCATACAATGAGCAGTTCTTC. Its protein is CASSRDPSYNEQFF.

The V gene is TRBV20-1, the J gene TRBJ1-2; D remains unclear. CDR3 length: 14 residues. V lost 2 bases and J 5 bases, leaving 15 bases between the germline ends. Per the germline V gene, CDR1 is DFQATT and CDR2 is SNEGSKA (reference sequence). CDR3 residues: CSARSEGEDYGYTF. DNA for the CDR3: TGCAGTGCTAGATCCGAGGGAGAGGATTATGGCTACACCTTC.

This clonotype has a count of ten or more. The rearrangement links TRBV15 to TRBJ1-5; the D gene is possibly TRBD1 (6 bases). CDR1 is LNHNV and CDR2 is YYDKDF in the germline V gene (reference sequence). The CDR3 sequence is 18 residues long. V was trimmed by 0 bases and J by 0 bases, leaving 15 bases between them. The chain's CDR3 is CATSRDLTGRYSNQPQHF. The CDR3, as DNA: TGTGCCACCAGCAGAGATCTCACAGGGAGATATAGCAATCAGCCCCAGCATTTT.

This clonotype showed up many times. The DNA of the CDR3 is TGTGCCAGCAGCTCCTACCTCCTAATGACTAGCGGCCAAGAGACCCAGTACTTC. Translating it yields CASSSYLLMTSGQETQYF. The V call is TRBV7-2, the J call TRBJ2-5; 9 bases agree with TRBD2. V gave up 4 bases and J gave up 1 base; unmatched junction bases: 13. Germline V CDR1 and CDR2: SGHTA, FQGNSA. This CDR3 is 18 amino acids long.

The table lists this clonotype with many counts. The chain combines TRBV7-2 with TRBJ1-4; D remains unclear. The CDR3 runs 16 residues. V was clipped by 1 base and J by 5 bases, with 14 bases between them. Germline assignment: CDR1 SGHTA and CDR2 FQGNSA. The CDR3 sequence: CASSLGGYITNEKLFF. In nucleotides, the CDR3 is TGTGCCAGCAGCTTAGGAGGCTATATAACCAATGAAAAACTGTTTTTT.

This clonotype has more than one count but fewer than ten. The chain joins TRBV29-1 to TRBJ2-2; D is unresolved. The CDR3 runs to 12 residues. Trimming took 1 base from V and 1 from J, leaving 1 base between them. Looked up from germline, CDR1 is SQVTM and CDR2 is ANQGSEA. The CDR3 bases are TGCAGCGTTGAAGTGAACACCGGGGAGCTGTTTTTT. Encoded protein: CSVEVNTGELFF.

This clonotype came up many times. The V call is TRBV4-2, the J call TRBJ2-3; D possibly corresponds to TRBD1 (6 bases). Trimming shortened V by 0 bases and J by 11 bases, and 12 bases separated the two germline ends. Germline V CDR1 and CDR2: LGHNA, YNFKEQ. The CDR3 is 13 residues long. The CDR3 reads CASSQDRGHGQYF. In nucleotides, the CDR3 is TGTGCCAGCAGCCAAGATAGGGGACATGGGCAGTATTTT.

At least ten counts were recorded for this clonotype. V is TRBV7-9 and J is TRBJ1-6, with 10 bases fitting TRBD1. Germline values: CDR1 SEHNR, CDR2 FQNEAQ (reference sequence). With 0 bases clipped from V and 6 bases from J, the junction kept 5 bases outside the gene matches. The CDR3 is made up of 17 amino acids. The CDR3 here is CASSLAGQGRLNSPLHF. CDR3 nucleotide sequence: TGTGCCAGCAGCTTAGCGGGACAGGGGAGGCTTAATTCACCCCTCCACTTT.

This clonotype appeared a few times. V usage is TRBV28 and J usage is TRBJ2-6; 8 bases agree with TRBD1. The germline gives CDR1 MDHEN, CDR2 SYDVKM. J gave up 0 bases and V 6 bases, and 10 bases lay outside the gene matches. This CDR3 contains 18 residues. The CDR3 nucleotides read TGTGCCAGCAGCCCTCGACAGGGGACCGCCTCTGGGGCCAACGTCCTGACTTTC. Protein sequence: CASSPRQGTASGANVLTF.

Concerning this clonotype: This may be a read error: a much more frequent sequence differs by one nucleotide. The V call is TRBV5-1, the J call TRBJ1-2; TRBD1 might be the D (5 bases). The CDR3 totals 14 residues. Between the trimmed V and J ends, which lost 4 bases and 6 bases, there was a span of 16 bases. Germline V gene data show CDR1 as SGHRS and CDR2 as YFSETQ. CDR3 DNA sequence: TGCGCCAGCAGCCCGGGGGAGACATCAGATGGCTACACCTTC. Amino acids: CASSPGETSDGYTF.

This clonotype was recorded a few times. V is TRBV5-1 and J is TRBJ2-3, with D possibly being TRBD2 (7 bases). Germline V lookup: CDR1 SGHRS, CDR2 YFSETQ. The CDR3 spans 17 residues. Trimming removed 2 bases from V and 2 bases from J, with 18 bases in between. CDR3 bases: TGCGCCAGCAGCTTAAGGGGGGGCCGTGATTTCACAGATACGCAGTATTTT. As protein: CASSLRGGRDFTDTQYF. The complete variable domain, with remaining parts taken from reference TRBV5-1 and TRBJ2-3, reads KAGVTQTPRYLIKTRGQQVTLSCSPISGHRSVSWYQQTPGQGLQFLFEYFSETQRNKGNFPGRFSGRQFSNSRSEMNVSTLELGDSALYLCASSLRGGRDFTDTQYFGPGTRLTVL.

This clonotype was detected ten times or more. The CDR3 region is CASSVLAIQETQYF. The CDR3 DNA follows: TGTGCCAGCAGTGTCCTAGCGATCCAAGAGACCCAGTACTTC. The chain couples TRBV12-3 or TRBV12-4 to TRBJ2-5; tentative D call: TRBD2 (6 bases). Trimming took 5 bases from V and 1 from J, leaving 11 bases between them. The CDR3 length is 14 residues.

This clonotype occurred many times. The chain is built from TRBV18 and TRBJ1-1; 8 nucleotides line up with TRBD1. The CDR3 sequence is 14 residues long. V was clipped by 8 bases and J by 1 base; unmatched bases: 6. Germline loops: CDR1 KGHSH, CDR2 LQKENI. Here the CDR3 DNA reads TGTGCCAGCAGCCCGACAGGGGAGAACACTGAAGCTTTCTTT. Its translation is CASSPTGENTEAFF. The full variable domain, completed using reference TRBV18 and TRBJ1-1, is NAGVMQNPRHLVRRRGQEARLRCSPMKGHSHVYWYRQLPEEGLKFMVYLQKENIIDESGMPKERFSAEFPKEGPSILRIQQVVRGDSAAYFCASSPTGENTEAFFGQGTRLTVV.

As to this clonotype: It is likely a read error, because the conserved phenylalanine at the end of the CDR3 is missing. V is TRBV3-1 and J is TRBJ1-4; D unclear. The CDR3 consists of 15 residues. Trimming pared 4 bases from V and 8 bases from J, leaving 17 bases between. Germline lookup yields CDR1 LGHDT and CDR2 YNNKEL (reference sequence). CDR3: CASSPGSNLGEKLFL. The CDR3 bases are TGTGCCAGCAGCCCAGGAAGTAATTTGGGCGAAAAACTGTTTTTG.

This clonotype has ten or more counts. The gene calls are TRBV7-8 and TRBJ1-1; D is undetermined. The CDR3 has 13 residues. Trimming took 2 bases from V and 1 from J, leaving 5 bases between them. Germline CDR1 and CDR2: SGHVS and FQNEAQ. CDR3 amino acids: CASSLKSNTEAFF. The CDR3 DNA reads TGTGCCAGCAGCTTAAAGTCGAACACTGAAGCTTTCTTT.

This clonotype was seen ten or more times. The J gene is TRBJ1-1, the V gene TRBV10-3; a possible D gene is TRBD1 (6 bases). The CDR3 spans 16 residues. Trimming cost V 4 bases and J 7 bases, with 22 bases left between them. Germline values: CDR1 ENHRY, CDR2 SYGVKD. CDR3 loop: CAISGRGHSTGFEAFF. CDR3 bases: TGTGCCATCAGTGGGAGGGGACATTCCACGGGCTTTGAAGCTTTCTTT.

Ten or more counts support this clonotype. The rearrangement joins TRBV7-2 to TRBJ1-1; D not resolved. CDR3 length: 14 residues. Germline CDR1 and CDR2: SGHTA and FQGNSA. Trimming left V 7 bases short and J 0 bases short, with 12 bases between. CDR3 in DNA: TGTGCCAGCACTCCCCCCACCTTGAACACTGAAGCTTTCTTT. Protein: CASTPPTLNTEAFF. The variable domain in full, with the rest retrieved from reference TRBV7-2 and TRBJ1-1, is GAGVSQSPSNKVTEKGKDVELRCDPISGHTALYWYRQSLGQGLEFLIYFQGNSAPDKSGLPSDRFSAERTGGSVSTLTIQRTQQEDSAVYLCASTPPTLNTEAFFGQGTRLTVV.

Ten or more counts support this clonotype. The chain joins TRBV7-9 to TRBJ1-2; 8 bases match TRBD1. Trimming at V came to 1 base and at J to 0 bases, leaving 1 base not matched to a gene. Per the germline V gene, CDR1 is SEHNR and CDR2 is FQNEAQ (reference sequence). The CDR3 totals 15 residues. As DNA, the CDR3 is TGTGCCAGCAGCTTAGGACAGGGGCCTAACTATGGCTACACCTTC. Its translation: CASSLGQGPNYGYTF.

This chain uses TRBV5-4 with TRBJ2-1; 13 nucleotides align to TRBD2. The CDR3 spans 15 residues. Unmatched junction bases numbered 3, after V lost 4 bases and J lost 5 bases. Germline CDR1 SGHNT, CDR2 YYREEE (reference sequence). Here the CDR3 DNA reads TGTGCCAGCAGCCAGACTAGCGGGGGGAACAATGAGCAGTTCTTC. Translating gives CASSQTSGGNNEQFF.

This clonotype was observed many times. The gene calls are TRBV10-3 and TRBJ2-4; D ambiguous. The CDR3 is 12 residues long. V lost 3 bases and J 7 bases, leaving 7 bases between the germline ends. Germline CDR1 is ENHRY and CDR2 is SYGVKD. CDR3 coding DNA: TGTGCCATCAGTGATGGAGCGAACATTCAGTACTTC. Residues: CAISDGANIQYF.

This chain joins TRBV28 and TRBJ2-7; TRBD2 aligns across 11 bases. Germline-derived CDR1 and CDR2 are MDHEN and SYDVKM. The ends lost 8 bases at V and 3 bases at J; junction bases unmatched: 3. The CDR3 sequence is 13 residues long. This CDR3 is CASGTSGLYEQYF. The CDR3 DNA sequence: TGTGCCAGCGGGACTAGCGGACTCTACGAGCAGTACTTC. The whole variable domain, remainder taken from reference TRBV28 and TRBJ2-7, is DVKVTQSSRYLVKRTGEKVFLECVQDMDHENMFWYRQDPGLGLRLIYFSYDVKMKEKGDIPEGYSVSREKKERFSLILESASTNQTSMYLCASGTSGLYEQYFGPGTRLTVT.